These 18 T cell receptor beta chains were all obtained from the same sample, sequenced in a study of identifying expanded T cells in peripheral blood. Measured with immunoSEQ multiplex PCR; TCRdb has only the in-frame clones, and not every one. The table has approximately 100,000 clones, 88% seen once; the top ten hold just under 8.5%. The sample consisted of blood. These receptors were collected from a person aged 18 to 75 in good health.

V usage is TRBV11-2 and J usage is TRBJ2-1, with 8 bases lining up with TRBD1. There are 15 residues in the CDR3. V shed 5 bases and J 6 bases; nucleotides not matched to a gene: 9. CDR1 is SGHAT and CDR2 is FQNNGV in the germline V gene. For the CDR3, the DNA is TGTGCCAGCAGCGATCTGGACAGGGTGGGCAATGAGCAGTTCTTC. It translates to CASSDLDRVGNEQFF.

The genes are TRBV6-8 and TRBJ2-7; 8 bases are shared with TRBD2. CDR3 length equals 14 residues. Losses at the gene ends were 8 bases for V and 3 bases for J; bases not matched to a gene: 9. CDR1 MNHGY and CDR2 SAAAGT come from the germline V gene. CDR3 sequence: CASGRAGDYYEQYF. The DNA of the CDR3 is TGTGCCAGCGGAAGAGCGGGGGATTACTACGAGCAGTACTTC.

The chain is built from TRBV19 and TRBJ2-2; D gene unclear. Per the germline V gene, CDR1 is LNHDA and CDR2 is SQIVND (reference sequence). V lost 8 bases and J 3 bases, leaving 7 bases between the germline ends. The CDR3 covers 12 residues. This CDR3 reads CASGADTGELFF. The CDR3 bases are TGTGCCAGTGGCGCGGACACCGGGGAGCTGTTTTTT.

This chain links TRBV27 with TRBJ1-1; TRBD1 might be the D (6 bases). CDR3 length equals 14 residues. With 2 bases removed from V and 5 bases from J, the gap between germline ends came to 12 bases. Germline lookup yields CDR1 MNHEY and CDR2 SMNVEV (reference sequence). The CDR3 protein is CASSLRGETTEAFF. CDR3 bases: TGTGCCAGCAGTTTAAGGGGGGAGACTACTGAAGCTTTCTTT.

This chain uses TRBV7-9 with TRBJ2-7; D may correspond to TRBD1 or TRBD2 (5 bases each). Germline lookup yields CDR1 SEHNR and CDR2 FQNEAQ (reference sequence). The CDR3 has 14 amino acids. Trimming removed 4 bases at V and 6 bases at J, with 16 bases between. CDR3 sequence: CASSWGEGPSEQYF. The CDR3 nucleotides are TGTGCCAGCAGCTGGGGCGAGGGCCCCAGCGAGCAGTACTTC.

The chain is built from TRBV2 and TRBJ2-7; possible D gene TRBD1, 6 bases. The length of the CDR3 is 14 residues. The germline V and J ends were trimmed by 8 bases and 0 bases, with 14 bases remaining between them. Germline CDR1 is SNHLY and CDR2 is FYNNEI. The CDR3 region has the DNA TGTGCCAGCGTCGCCAGGGGACCCTCCTACGAGCAGTACTTC. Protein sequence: CASVARGPSYEQYF.

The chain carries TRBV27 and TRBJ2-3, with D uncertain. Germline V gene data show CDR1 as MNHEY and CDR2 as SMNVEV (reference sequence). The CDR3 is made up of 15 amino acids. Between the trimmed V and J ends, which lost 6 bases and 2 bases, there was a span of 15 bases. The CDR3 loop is CASRSTATATDTQYF. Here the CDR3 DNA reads TGTGCCAGCAGATCTACCGCCACCGCCACAGATACGCAGTATTTT.

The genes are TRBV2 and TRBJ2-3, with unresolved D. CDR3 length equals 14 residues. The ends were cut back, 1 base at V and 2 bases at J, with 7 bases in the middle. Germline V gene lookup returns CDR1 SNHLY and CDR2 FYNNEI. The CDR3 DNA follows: TGTGCCAGCAGTGAAGTTTATATCACAGATACGCAGTATTTT. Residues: CASSEVYITDTQYF.

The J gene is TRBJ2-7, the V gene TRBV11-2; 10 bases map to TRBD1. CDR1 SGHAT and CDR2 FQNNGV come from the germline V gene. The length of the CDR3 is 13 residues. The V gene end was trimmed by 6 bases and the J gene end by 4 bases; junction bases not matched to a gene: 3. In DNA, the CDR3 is TGTGCCAGCAGGCGACAGGGGGCTTACGAGCAGTACTTC. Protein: CASRRQGAYEQYF.

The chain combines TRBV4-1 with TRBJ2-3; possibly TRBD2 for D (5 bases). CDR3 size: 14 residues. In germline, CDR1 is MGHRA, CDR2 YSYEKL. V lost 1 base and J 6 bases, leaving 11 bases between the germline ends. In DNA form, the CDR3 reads TGCGCCAGCAGCCAAGGGCTAGCCGGGGATACGCAGTATTTT. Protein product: CASSQGLAGDTQYF.

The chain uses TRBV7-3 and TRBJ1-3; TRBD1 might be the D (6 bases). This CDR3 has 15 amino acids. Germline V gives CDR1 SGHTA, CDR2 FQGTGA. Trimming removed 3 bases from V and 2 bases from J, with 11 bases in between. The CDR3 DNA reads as TGTGCCAGCAGCTTGGACAGCGGACCTGGAAACACCATATATTTT. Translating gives CASSLDSGPGNTIYF. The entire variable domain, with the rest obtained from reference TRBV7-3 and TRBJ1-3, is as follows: GAGVSQTPSNKVTEKGKYVELRCDPISGHTALYWYRQSLGQGPEFLIYFQGTGAADDSGLPNDRFFAVRPEGSVSTLKIQRTERGDSAVYLCASSLDSGPGNTIYFGEGSWLTVV.

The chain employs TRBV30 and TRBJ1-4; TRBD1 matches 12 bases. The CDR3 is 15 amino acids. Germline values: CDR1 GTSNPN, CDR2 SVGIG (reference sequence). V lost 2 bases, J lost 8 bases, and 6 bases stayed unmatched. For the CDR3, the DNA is TGTGCCTGGAGTAGGGGGACAGGGGGCGTAGAAAAACTGTTTTTT. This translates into CAWSRGTGGVEKLFF.

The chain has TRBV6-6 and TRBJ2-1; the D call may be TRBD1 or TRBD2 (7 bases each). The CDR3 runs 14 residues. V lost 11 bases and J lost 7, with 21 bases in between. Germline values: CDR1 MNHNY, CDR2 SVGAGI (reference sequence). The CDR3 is CACQGGRGQNEQFF. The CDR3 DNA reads TGTGCCTGCCAGGGGGGGAGAGGTCAGAATGAGCAGTTCTTC.

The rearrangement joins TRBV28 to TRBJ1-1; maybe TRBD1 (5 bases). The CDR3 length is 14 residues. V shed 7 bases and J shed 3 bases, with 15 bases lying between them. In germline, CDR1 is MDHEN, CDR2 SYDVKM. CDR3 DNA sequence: TGTGCCAGCACCCCCCCCCAGGGCCACACTGAAGCTTTCTTT. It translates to CASTPPQGHTEAFF.

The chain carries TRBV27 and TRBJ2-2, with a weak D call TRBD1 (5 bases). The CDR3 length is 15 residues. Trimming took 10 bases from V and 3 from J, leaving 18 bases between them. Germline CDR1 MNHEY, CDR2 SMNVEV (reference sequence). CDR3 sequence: CATASWTTDTGELFF. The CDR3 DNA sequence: TGTGCCACCGCATCCTGGACAACGGACACCGGGGAGCTGTTTTTT.

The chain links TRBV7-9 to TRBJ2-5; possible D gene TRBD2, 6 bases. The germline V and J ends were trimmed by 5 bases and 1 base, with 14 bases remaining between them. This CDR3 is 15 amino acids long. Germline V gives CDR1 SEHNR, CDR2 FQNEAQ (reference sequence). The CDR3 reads CASSRLAGIQETQYF. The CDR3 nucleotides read TGTGCCAGCAGCCGCCTGGCGGGGATCCAAGAGACCCAGTACTTC.

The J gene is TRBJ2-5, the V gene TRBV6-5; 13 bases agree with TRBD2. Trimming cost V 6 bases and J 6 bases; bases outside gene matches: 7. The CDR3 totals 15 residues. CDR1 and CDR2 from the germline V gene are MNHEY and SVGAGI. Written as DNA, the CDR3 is TGTGCCAGCAGGTCCAGACTAGCGGGGGGACAGACCCAGTACTTC. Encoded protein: CASRSRLAGGQTQYF.

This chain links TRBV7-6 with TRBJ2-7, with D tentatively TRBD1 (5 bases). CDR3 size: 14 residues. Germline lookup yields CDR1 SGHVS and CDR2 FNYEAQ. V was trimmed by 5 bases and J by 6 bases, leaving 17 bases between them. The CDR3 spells CASSDSGRVTEQYF. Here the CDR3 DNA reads TGTGCCAGCAGCGATAGTGGCAGGGTAACCGAGCAGTACTTC.